This TCR beta chain comes out of a study of T cells in Graves' hyperthyroidism and ophthalmopathy. TCR beta CDR3 region amplification was performed from RNA transcripts. Using the HTBI primer set, a first-round RT-PCR was run on the TCR CDR3. One entry per CDR3 protein, called by TCRdb with MiXCR from the multiplex PCR reads. The sample gives around 450,000 distinct CDR3 sequences, around a sixth of which show up once; 12% to 15% is in the top ten. Findings and limits, study-wide: Most thyroid clonotypes that were expanded above 0.001 also turned up in blood.

The sample holds many counts of this clonotype. Antigen unknown. Germline lookup yields CDR1 ENHRY and CDR2 SYGVKD. J lost 2 bases, V lost 4 bases, and 1 base had no gene match. There are 13 residues in the CDR3. V is TRBV10-3 and J is TRBJ2-5; 7 bases align to TRBD2. The TCR originated in a woman aged 18-35 years with Graves' hyperthyroidism. The source material was blood. The CDR3 loop is CAISVGLQETQYF. The CDR3 nucleotides are TGTGCCATCAGTGTGGGACTACAAGAGACCCAGTACTTC.